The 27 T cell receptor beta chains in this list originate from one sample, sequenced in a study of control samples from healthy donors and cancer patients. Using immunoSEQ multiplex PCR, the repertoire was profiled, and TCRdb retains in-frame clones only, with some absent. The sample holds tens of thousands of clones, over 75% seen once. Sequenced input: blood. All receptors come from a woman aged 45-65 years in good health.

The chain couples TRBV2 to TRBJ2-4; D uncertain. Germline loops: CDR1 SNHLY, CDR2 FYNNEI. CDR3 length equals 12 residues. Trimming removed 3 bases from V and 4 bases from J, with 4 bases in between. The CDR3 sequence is CASSEGKNIQYF. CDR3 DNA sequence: TGTGCCAGCAGTGAGGGGAAAAACATTCAGTACTTC.

The CDR3, as DNA: TGTGCCAGCAGGAAGTCGGTCACAGATACGCAGTATTTT. Translated: CASRKSVTDTQYF. The rearrangement links TRBV14 to TRBJ2-3; the D is unclear. With 6 bases removed from V and 2 bases from J, the gap between germline ends came to 9 bases. The CDR3 length is 13 residues. Germline assignment: CDR1 SGHDN and CDR2 FVKESK. Full variable domain (rest looked up from reference TRBV14 and TRBJ2-3): EAGVTQFPSHSVIEKGQTVTLRCDPISGHDNLYWYRRVMGKEIKFLLHFVKESKQDESGMPNNRFLAERTGGTYSTLKVQPAELEDSGVYFCASRKSVTDTQYFGPGTRLTVL.

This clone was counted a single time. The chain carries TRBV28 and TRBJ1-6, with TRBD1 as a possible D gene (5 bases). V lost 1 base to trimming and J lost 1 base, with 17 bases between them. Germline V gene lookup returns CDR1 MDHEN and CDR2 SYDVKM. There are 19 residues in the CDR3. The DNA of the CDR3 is TGTGCCAGCAGTTTATACGCAGGGAGGTCAAGGTCCTATAATTCACCCCTCCACTTT. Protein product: CASSLYAGRSRSYNSPLHF.

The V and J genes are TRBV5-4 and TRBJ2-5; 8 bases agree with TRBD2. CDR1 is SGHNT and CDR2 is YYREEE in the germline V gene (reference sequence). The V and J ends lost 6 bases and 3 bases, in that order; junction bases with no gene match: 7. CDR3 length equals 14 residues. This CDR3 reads CASTLLAEEETQYF. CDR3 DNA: TGTGCCAGCACCCTACTAGCGGAGGAAGAGACCCAGTACTTC. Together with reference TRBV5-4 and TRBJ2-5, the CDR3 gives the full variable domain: ETGVTQSPTHLIKTRGQQVTLRCSSQSGHNTVSWYQQALGQGPQFIFQYYREEENGRGNFPPRFSGLQFPNYSSELNVNALELDDSALYLCASTLLAEEETQYFGPGTRLLVL.

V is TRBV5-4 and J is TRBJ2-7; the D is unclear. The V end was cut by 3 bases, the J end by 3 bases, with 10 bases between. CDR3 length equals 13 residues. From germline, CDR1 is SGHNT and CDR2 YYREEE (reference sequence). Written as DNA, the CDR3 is TGTGCCAGCAGCTCTGAAATGGACTACGAGCAGTACTTC. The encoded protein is CASSSEMDYEQYF.

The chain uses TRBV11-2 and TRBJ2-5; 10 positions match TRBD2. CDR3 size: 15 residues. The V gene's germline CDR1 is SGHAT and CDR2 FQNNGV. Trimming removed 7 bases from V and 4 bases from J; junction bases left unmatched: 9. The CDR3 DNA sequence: TGTGCCAGCATCCCACTAGCGGGGTGGGGAGAGACCCAGTACTTC. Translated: CASIPLAGWGETQYF.

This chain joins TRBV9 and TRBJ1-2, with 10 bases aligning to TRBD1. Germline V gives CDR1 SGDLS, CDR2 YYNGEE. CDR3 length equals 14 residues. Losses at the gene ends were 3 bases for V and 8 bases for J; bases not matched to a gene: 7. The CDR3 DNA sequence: TGTGCCAGCAGCGGGGACAGGGGTTTTGTCGGCTACACCTTC. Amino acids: CASSGDRGFVGYTF.

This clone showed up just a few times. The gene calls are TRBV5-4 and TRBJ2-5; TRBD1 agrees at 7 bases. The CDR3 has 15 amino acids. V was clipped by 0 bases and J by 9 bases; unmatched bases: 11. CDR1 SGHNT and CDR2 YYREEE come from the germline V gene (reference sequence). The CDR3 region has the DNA TGTGCCAGCAGCTTGGAGTCGGGCACAGGGGTGGCCCAGTACTTC. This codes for CASSLESGTGVAQYF. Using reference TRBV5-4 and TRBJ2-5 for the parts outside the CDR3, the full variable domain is ETGVTQSPTHLIKTRGQQVTLRCSSQSGHNTVSWYQQALGQGPQFIFQYYREEENGRGNFPPRFSGLQFPNYSSELNVNALELDDSALYLCASSLESGTGVAQYFGPGTRLLVL.

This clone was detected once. This CDR3 reads CASRPGRASTDTQYF. CDR3 sequence (DNA): TGCGCCAGCAGGCCAGGACGCGCTAGCACAGATACGCAGTATTTT. The chain carries TRBV5-1 and TRBJ2-3; D is unresolved. The CDR3 spans 15 residues. V shed 5 bases and J shed 0 bases, with 13 bases lying between them. CDR1 SGHRS and CDR2 YFSETQ come from the germline V gene.

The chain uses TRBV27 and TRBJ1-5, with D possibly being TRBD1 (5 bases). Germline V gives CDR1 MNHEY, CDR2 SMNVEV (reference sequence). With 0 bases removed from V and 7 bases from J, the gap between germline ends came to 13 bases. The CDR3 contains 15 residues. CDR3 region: CASSLSTGGRQPQHF. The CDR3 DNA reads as TGTGCCAGCAGTTTATCCACAGGAGGGCGACAGCCCCAGCATTTT.

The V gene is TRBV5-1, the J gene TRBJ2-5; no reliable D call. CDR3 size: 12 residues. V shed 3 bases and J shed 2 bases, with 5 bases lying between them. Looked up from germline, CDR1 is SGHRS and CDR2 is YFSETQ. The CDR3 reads CASSWEQETQYF. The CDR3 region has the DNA TGCGCCAGCAGCTGGGAACAAGAGACCCAGTACTTC.

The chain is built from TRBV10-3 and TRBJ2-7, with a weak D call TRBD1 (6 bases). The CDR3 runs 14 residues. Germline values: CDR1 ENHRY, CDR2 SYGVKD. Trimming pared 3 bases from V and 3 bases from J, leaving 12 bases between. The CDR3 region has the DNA TGTGCCATCAGTGATCTCGACAGGCACTACGAGCAGTACTTC. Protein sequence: CAISDLDRHYEQYF.

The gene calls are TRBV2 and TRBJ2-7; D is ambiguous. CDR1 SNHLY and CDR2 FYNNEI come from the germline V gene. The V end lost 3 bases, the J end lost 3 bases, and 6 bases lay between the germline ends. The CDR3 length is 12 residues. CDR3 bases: TGTGCCAGCAGTGACAGCTTCTACGAGCAGTACTTC. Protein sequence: CASSDSFYEQYF.

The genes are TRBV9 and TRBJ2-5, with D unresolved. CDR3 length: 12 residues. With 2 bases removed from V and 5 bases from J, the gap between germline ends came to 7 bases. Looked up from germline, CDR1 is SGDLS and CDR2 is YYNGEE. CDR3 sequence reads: CASSVGMETQYF. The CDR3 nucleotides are TGTGCCAGCAGCGTTGGTATGGAGACCCAGTACTTC.

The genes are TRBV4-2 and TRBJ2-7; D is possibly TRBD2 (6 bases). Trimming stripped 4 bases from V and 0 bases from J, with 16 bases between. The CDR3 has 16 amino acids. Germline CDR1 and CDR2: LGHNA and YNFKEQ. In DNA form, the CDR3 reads TGTGCCAGCAGCCTTGGAACGGGACTCTTCTCCTACGAGCAGTACTTC. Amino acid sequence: CASSLGTGLFSYEQYF.

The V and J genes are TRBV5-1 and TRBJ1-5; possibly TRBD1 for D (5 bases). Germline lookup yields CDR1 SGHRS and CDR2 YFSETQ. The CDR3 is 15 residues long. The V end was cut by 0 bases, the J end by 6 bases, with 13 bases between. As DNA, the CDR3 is TGCGCCAGCAGCTTGGCCTCGGGGGTAAGTCAGCCCCAGCATTTT. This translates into CASSLASGVSQPQHF.

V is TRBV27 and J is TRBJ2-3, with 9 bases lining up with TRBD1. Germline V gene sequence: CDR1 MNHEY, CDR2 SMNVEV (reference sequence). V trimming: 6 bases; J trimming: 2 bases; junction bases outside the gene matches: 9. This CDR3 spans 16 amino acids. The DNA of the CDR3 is TGTGCCAGCAGCTGGACCGGGACAGGGCCCACAGATACGCAGTATTTT. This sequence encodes CASSWTGTGPTDTQYF.

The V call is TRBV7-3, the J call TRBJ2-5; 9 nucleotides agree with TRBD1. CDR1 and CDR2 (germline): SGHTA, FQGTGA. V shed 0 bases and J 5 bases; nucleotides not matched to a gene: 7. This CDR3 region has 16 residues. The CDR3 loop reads CASSLTGTGLGETQYF. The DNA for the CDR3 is TGTGCCAGCAGCTTAACCGGGACAGGGTTGGGGGAGACCCAGTACTTC.

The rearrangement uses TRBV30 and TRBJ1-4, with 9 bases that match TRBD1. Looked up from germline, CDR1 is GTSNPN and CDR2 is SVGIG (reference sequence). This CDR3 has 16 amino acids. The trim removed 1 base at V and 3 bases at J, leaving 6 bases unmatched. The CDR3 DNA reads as TGTGCCTGGAGTGGGGGACAGGGAAAGTCTAATGAAAAACTGTTTTTT. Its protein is CAWSGGQGKSNEKLFF. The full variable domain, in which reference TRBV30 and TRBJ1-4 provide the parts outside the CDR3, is SQTIHQWPATLVQPVGSPLSLECTVEGTSNPNLYWYRQAAGRGLQLLFYSVGIGQISSEVPQNLSASRPQDRQFILSSKKLLLSDSGFYLCAWSGGQGKSNEKLFFGSGTQLSVL.

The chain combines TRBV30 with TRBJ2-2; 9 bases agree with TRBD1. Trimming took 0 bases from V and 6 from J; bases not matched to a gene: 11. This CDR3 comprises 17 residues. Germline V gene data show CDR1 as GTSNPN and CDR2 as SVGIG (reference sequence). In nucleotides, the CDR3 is TGTGCCTGGAGTGTACGCCGGGACAGGGTAATTTCCGGGGAGCTGTTTTTT. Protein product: CAWSVRRDRVISGELFF. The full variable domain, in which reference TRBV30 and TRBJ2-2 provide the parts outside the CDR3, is SQTIHQWPATLVQPVGSPLSLECTVEGTSNPNLYWYRQAAGRGLQLLFYSVGIGQISSEVPQNLSASRPQDRQFILSSKKLLLSDSGFYLCAWSVRRDRVISGELFFGEGSRLTVL.

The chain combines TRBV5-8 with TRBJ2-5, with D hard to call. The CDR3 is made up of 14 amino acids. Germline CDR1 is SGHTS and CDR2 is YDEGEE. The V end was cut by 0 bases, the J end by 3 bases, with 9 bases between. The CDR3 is CASSLGIAEETQYF. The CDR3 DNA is TGTGCCAGCAGCTTGGGGATTGCGGAAGAGACCCAGTACTTC.

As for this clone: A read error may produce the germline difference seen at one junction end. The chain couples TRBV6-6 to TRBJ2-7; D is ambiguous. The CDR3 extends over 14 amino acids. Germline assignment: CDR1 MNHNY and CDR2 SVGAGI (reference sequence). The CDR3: CVSSYESSSYEQYF. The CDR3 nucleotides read TGTGTCAGCAGTTACGAATCTAGCTCCTACGAGCAGTACTTC.

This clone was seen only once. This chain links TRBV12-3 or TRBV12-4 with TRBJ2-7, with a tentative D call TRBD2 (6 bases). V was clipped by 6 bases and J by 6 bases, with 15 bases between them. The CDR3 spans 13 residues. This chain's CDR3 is CASRGDSPAEQYF. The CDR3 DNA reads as TGTGCCAGCAGGGGGGACTCGCCAGCCGAGCAGTACTTC.

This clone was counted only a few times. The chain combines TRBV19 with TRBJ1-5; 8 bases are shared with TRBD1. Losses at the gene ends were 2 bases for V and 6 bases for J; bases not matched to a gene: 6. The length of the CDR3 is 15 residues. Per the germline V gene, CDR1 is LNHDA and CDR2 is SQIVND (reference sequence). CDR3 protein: CASSIKSGGSQPQHF. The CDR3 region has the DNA TGTGCCAGTAGTATAAAGTCAGGGGGCAGTCAGCCCCAGCATTTT.

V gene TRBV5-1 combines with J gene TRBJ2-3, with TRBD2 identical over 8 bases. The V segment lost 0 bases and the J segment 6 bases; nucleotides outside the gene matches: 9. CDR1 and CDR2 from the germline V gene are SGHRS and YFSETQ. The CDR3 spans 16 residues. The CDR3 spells CASSLGLAGGLDTQYF. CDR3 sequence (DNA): TGCGCCAGCAGCTTGGGTCTGGCGGGAGGCTTGGATACGCAGTATTTT.

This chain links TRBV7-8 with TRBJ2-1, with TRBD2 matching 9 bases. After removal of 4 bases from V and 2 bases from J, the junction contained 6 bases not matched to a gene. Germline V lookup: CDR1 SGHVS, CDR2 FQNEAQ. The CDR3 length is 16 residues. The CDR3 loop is CASSSLAGLTYNEQFF. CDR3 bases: TGTGCCAGCAGCTCCCTAGCGGGACTCACCTACAATGAGCAGTTCTTC.

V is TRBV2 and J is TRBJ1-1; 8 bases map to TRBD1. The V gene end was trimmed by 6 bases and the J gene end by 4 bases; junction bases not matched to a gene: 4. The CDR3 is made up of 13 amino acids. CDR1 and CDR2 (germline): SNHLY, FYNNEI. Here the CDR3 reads CASSGQGLTEAFF. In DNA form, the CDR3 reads TGTGCCAGCAGCGGACAGGGCCTCACTGAAGCTTTCTTT.